The 32 T cell receptor beta chains presented below share a single source sample, sequenced in a study of blood T cells in healthy people across ages (dated by TCRdb to the mid-2010s). To prepare the library, 5' RACE was applied. A second roughly 6 to 12 cycle PCR used a sample-barcoded 5' primer and a J-beta primer mix. The public reads were run again by TCRdb, first through fastp at Q25 and then through MiXCR, and only productive beta chains were kept. All rows with the same CDR3 protein become a single entry with the most common DNA and genes. The sample yields 1.5 million to 2 million distinct CDR3 sequences; about two fifths were counted once. Clones ranked in the top ten supply under 25% of the sample. The specimen was blood. These receptors all come from a human donor in good health.

This clonotype has just a few counts. The chain carries TRBV25-1 and TRBJ2-5; the match to TRBD1 covers 8 bases. The CDR3 runs to 16 residues. Germline V gene sequence: CDR1 MGHDK, CDR2 SYGVNS. J lost 3 bases, V lost 3 bases, and 9 bases had no gene match. As DNA, the CDR3 is TGTGCCAGCAGTGACCTCCCGACAGGGGTCAAAGAGACCCAGTACTTC. It codes for CASSDLPTGVKETQYF.

The V and J genes are TRBV25-1 and TRBJ1-1; tentative D call: TRBD1 (5 bases). Germline CDR1 is MGHDK and CDR2 is SYGVNS. The CDR3 consists of 13 residues. V was pared by 8 bases and J by 8 bases, with 18 bases between. CDR3: CASVGEGQEEAFF. CDR3 in DNA: TGTGCCAGCGTGGGGGAGGGCCAGGAGGAAGCTTTCTTT.

This clonotype has only a few counts. The rearrangement uses TRBV2 and TRBJ2-3; a weak D match, TRBD2 (6 bases). Germline V gives CDR1 SNHLY, CDR2 FYNNEI. The length of the CDR3 is 14 residues. Trimming stripped 7 bases from V and 0 bases from J, with 11 bases between. The CDR3 coding sequence is TGTGCCAGCAAGGGGACTCAAAGCACAGATACGCAGTATTTT. Its protein is CASKGTQSTDTQYF.

At least ten counts were recorded for this clonotype. The genes are TRBV7-3 and TRBJ2-3; 9 bases are a match to TRBD2. There are 15 residues in the CDR3. V dropped 6 bases and J dropped 0; count of bases not matched to a gene: 4. From germline, CDR1 is SGHTA and CDR2 FQGTGA. The CDR3 spells CASSLLAGSTDTQYF. DNA for the CDR3: TGTGCCAGCAGTTTGCTAGCGGGGAGCACAGATACGCAGTATTTT.

The chain uses TRBV4-3 and TRBJ2-1, with D possibly being TRBD1 or TRBD2 (6 bases each). This CDR3 region has 16 residues. V was cut by 0 bases and J by 9 bases, with 18 bases left in between. Germline values: CDR1 LGHNA, CDR2 YSLEER. This chain's CDR3 is CASSQEGGLSLGEQFF. The DNA for the CDR3 is TGCGCCAGCAGCCAAGAAGGGGGACTCTCCCTAGGTGAGCAGTTCTTC.

The chain is built from TRBV7-2 and TRBJ2-5; D uncertain. Germline CDR1 and CDR2: SGHTA and FQGNSA. The CDR3 contains 14 residues. Trimming stripped 4 bases from V and 9 bases from J, with 18 bases between. CDR3 bases: TGTGCCAGCAGCTCGGACCTCTCGTCTGTAGCCCAGTACTTC. The encoded protein is CASSSDLSSVAQYF.

This clonotype was picked up a small number of times. The chain is built from TRBV7-3 and TRBJ1-2, with TRBD1 matching 9 bases. J lost 8 bases, V lost 5 bases, and 9 bases had no gene match. Germline CDR1 is SGHTA and CDR2 is FQGTGA. The CDR3 has 14 residues. The CDR3 spells CASSLDLDRGGYTF. CDR3 bases: TGTGCCAGCAGCCTAGATTTGGACAGGGGCGGCTACACCTTC.

About this clonotype: Relative to the germline gene, one junction end is altered; a read error may explain this. This chain connects TRBV7-9 to TRBJ2-4; maybe TRBD1 (6 bases). The DNA end lines up better with TRBJ2-7; the J call may be wrong. The CDR3 sequence is 14 residues long. Germline V CDR1 and CDR2: SEHNR, FQNEAQ (reference sequence). CDR3 sequence reads: CAGRSQGRAYEQYF. For the CDR3, the DNA is TGTGCCGGCAGATCCCAGGGGAGAGCCTACGAGCAGTACTTC.

The rearrangement uses TRBV12-3 or TRBV12-4 and TRBJ2-4; D may be TRBD2 (5 bases). Matching the DNA end better, TRBJ2-5 makes the J call doubtful. This CDR3 has 13 residues. The CDR3 reads CASTRAAQETQYF. The DNA for the CDR3 is TGTGCCAGCACGAGGGCTGCCCAAGAGACCCAGTACTTC.

The chain links TRBV12-3 or TRBV12-4 to TRBJ1-3; tentative D call: TRBD1 (5 bases). The CDR3 consists of 15 residues. Trimming left V 5 bases short and J 0 bases short, with 11 bases between. The CDR3 is CASSPRVSSGNTIYF. Written as DNA, the CDR3 is TGTGCCAGCAGTCCCAGGGTTAGCTCTGGAAACACCATATATTTT.

The chain couples TRBV6-1 to TRBJ2-7; TRBD2 matches 10 bases. Per germline, CDR1 MNHNS and CDR2 SASEGT. Germline trimming cut 8 bases from V and 5 bases from J; bases unmatched to any gene: 6. The CDR3 totals 13 residues. The CDR3 DNA is TGTGCCAGCGGAGGGACTAGCGTCCACGAGCAGTACTTC. Residues: CASGGTSVHEQYF.

This clonotype was observed a handful of times. The rearrangement uses TRBV29-1 and TRBJ2-1; 10 bases line up with TRBD1. The length of the CDR3 is 15 residues. Trimming at V came to 6 bases and at J to 5 bases, leaving 10 bases not matched to a gene. Germline CDR1 SQVTM, CDR2 ANQGSEA. Here the CDR3 reads CSVDSRQGANNEQFF. In nucleotides, the CDR3 is TGCAGCGTCGACTCTCGACAGGGGGCGAACAATGAGCAGTTCTTC.

This clonotype was seen more than once but under ten times. V gene TRBV5-5 combines with J gene TRBJ2-7, with D possibly matching TRBD1 (6 bases). The DNA end is more similar to TRBJ2-5, so the J call may be wrong. Germline lookup yields CDR1 SGHKS and CDR2 YYEKEE (reference sequence). The CDR3 consists of 14 residues. This CDR3 is CASAGTTIGETQYF. The CDR3 DNA is TGTGCCTCAGCCGGGACAACGATTGGGGAGACCCAGTACTTC.

This clonotype has more than one count but fewer than ten. V is TRBV12-3 or TRBV12-4 and J is TRBJ1-1; tentative D call: TRBD1 (6 bases). V was cut by 8 bases and J by 0 bases, with 13 bases left in between. This CDR3 contains 14 residues. The CDR3 sequence: CASGSGQMNTEAFF. CDR3 sequence (DNA): TGTGCCAGCGGGTCCGGACAGATGAACACTGAAGCTTTCTTT.

CDR3 coding DNA: TGTGCCAGCGACTTCCCCACAGTGACTGGGGCCAACGTCCTGACTTTC. The encoded protein is CASDFPTVTGANVLTF. The rearrangement joins TRBV7-3 to TRBJ2-6, with D unresolved. The CDR3 has 16 residues. Germline-derived CDR1 and CDR2 are SGHTA and FQGTGA. Trimming left V 8 bases short and J 2 bases short, with 16 bases between. Supplemented by reference TRBV7-3 and TRBJ2-6, the full variable domain reads GAGVSQTPSNKVTEKGKYVELRCDPISGHTALYWYRQSLGQGPEFLIYFQGTGAADDSGLPNDRFFAVRPEGSVSTLKIQRTERGDSAVYLCASDFPTVTGANVLTFGAGSRLTVL.

Remarks on this clonotype: At one boundary the junction diverges from the germline segment, which might be a read error. The V gene is TRBV6-5, the J gene TRBJ2-5; TRBD2 matches 9 bases. From germline, CDR1 is MNHEY and CDR2 SVGAGI. CDR3 size: 18 residues. The DNA for the CDR3 is TGTGCCGGCAGTTACTCGGGCAGCGGGGGGCGGTTCCAGGAGACCCAGTACTTC. Translated, it gives CAGSYSGSGGRFQETQYF.

The V call is TRBV9, the J call TRBJ1-1; the D gene is possibly TRBD1 (5 bases). V lost 0 bases and J 0 bases, leaving 9 bases between the germline ends. CDR3 size: 15 residues. From germline, CDR1 is SGDLS and CDR2 YYNGEE. DNA for the CDR3: TGTGCCAGCAGCGTAGAGGGGCACATGAACACTGAAGCTTTCTTT. Translating gives CASSVEGHMNTEAFF.

The J gene is TRBJ1-2, the V gene TRBV24-1; 7 nucleotides align to TRBD1. The CDR3 sequence is 14 residues long. V lost 5 bases, J lost 8 bases, and 10 bases stayed unmatched. Per the germline V gene, CDR1 is KGHDR and CDR2 is SFDVKD. The CDR3 sequence is CATSAPGQEIGYTF. Here the CDR3 DNA reads TGTGCCACCAGTGCTCCAGGACAGGAAATCGGCTACACCTTC.

V gene TRBV6-6 combines with J gene TRBJ2-5; 12 bases align to TRBD2. Trimming at V came to 7 bases and at J to 10 bases, leaving 10 bases not matched to a gene. There are 14 residues in the CDR3. CDR1 is MNHNY and CDR2 is SVGAGI in the germline V gene (reference sequence). CDR3 region: CASTASGGAGDQYF. The CDR3 nucleotides read TGTGCCAGCACCGCTAGCGGGGGGGCAGGCGACCAGTACTTC.

The chain is built from TRBV7-9 and TRBJ2-7, with 9 bases fitting TRBD2. The V gene's germline CDR1 is SEHNR and CDR2 FQNEAQ (reference sequence). V lost 2 bases and J lost 3; bases outside the gene matches: 2. This CDR3 spans 14 amino acids. CDR3 amino acids: CASSLIAGDYEQYF. The CDR3 DNA reads TGTGCCAGCAGCTTAATAGCGGGGGACTACGAGCAGTACTTC.

This clonotype has a handful of counts. The chain recombines TRBV12-3 or TRBV12-4 with TRBJ2-7; 7 bases agree with TRBD1. CDR3 length equals 14 residues. After removal of 6 bases from V and 3 bases from J, the junction contained 8 bases not matched to a gene. The CDR3 protein is CASSPDRAGYEQYF. In DNA, the CDR3 is TGTGCCAGCAGCCCTGACAGGGCCGGCTACGAGCAGTACTTC.

This clonotype was seen a few times. The chain is built from TRBV24-1 and TRBJ2-2; possible D gene TRBD1, 6 bases. The CDR3 has 11 amino acids. The V and J ends lost 12 bases and 6 bases respectively, with 10 bases between them. Germline V gene lookup returns CDR1 KGHDR and CDR2 SFDVKD. CDR3 amino acids: CAASGAGELFF. CDR3 bases: TGTGCCGCCTCAGGGGCCGGGGAGCTGTTTTTT.

This clonotype has just a few counts. This chain links TRBV20-1 with TRBJ2-3, with D hard to call. The V gene lost 1 base and the J gene lost 3 bases, with 8 bases spanning the gap. The CDR3 sequence is 13 residues long. Looked up from germline, CDR1 is DFQATT and CDR2 is SNEGSKA (reference sequence). DNA of the CDR3: TGCAGTGCTAGAGGTGTAGGGACAGATACGCAGTATTTT. Amino acid sequence: CSARGVGTDTQYF.

V is TRBV6-4 and J is TRBJ1-1; D possibly corresponds to TRBD1 (6 bases). V was pared by 9 bases and J by 1 base, with 18 bases between. Germline CDR1 reads MRHNA; CDR2 reads SNTAGT. CDR3 length: 15 amino acids. The CDR3 DNA is TGTGCCAGGATAGGTACGACAGGAGAGAACACTGAAGCTTTCTTT. Protein product: CARIGTTGENTEAFF.

This clonotype was counted a few times. This chain connects TRBV18 to TRBJ2-6; unclear D gene. The V end was cut by 3 bases, the J end by 10 bases, with 10 bases between. CDR1 and CDR2 (germline): KGHSH, LQKENI. This CDR3 is built from 13 residues. CDR3: CASSPFNANVLTF. The CDR3, as DNA: TGTGCCAGCTCACCCTTTAATGCTAACGTCCTGACTTTC.

V usage is TRBV20-1 and J usage is TRBJ2-5; maybe TRBD1 (5 bases). The CDR3 totals 14 residues. In germline, CDR1 is DFQATT, CDR2 SNEGSKA (reference sequence). Between the trimmed V and J ends, which lost 6 bases and 1 base, there was a span of 15 bases. The CDR3 bases are TGCAGTGCCCCGACAGTCCCCTTCCAAGAGACCCAGTACTTC. Encoded protein: CSAPTVPFQETQYF.

V and J are TRBV12-3 or TRBV12-4 and TRBJ1-2; 7 nucleotides align to TRBD1. The CDR3 runs to 16 residues. J was trimmed by 7 bases and V by 3 bases; bases with no gene match: 14. Here the CDR3 reads CASSFGSTTGLFGYTF. CDR3 DNA sequence: TGTGCCAGCAGTTTTGGCAGTACGACAGGGTTGTTTGGCTACACCTTC.

This chain joins TRBV7-9 and TRBJ2-7; weak D call: TRBD1 (7 bases). V was trimmed by 3 bases and J by 0 bases, leaving 12 bases between them. The germline V gene encodes CDR1 SEHNR and CDR2 FQNEAQ (reference sequence). The CDR3 sequence is 15 residues long. In nucleotides, the CDR3 is TGTGCCAGCAGCTTCGGGGGACAGAACTCCTACGAGCAGTACTTC. This translates into CASSFGGQNSYEQYF.

This chain joins TRBV5-6 and TRBJ2-1; tentative D call: TRBD1 (5 bases). Trimming cost V 0 bases and J 6 bases, with 13 bases left between them. Germline assignment: CDR1 SGHDT and CDR2 YYEEEE. The CDR3 has 15 amino acids. The CDR3 DNA sequence: TGTGCCAGCAGCTTGGGCAGGGTCATTTCCAATGAGCAGTTCTTC. Translated, it gives CASSLGRVISNEQFF.

The J gene is TRBJ2-1, the V gene TRBV6-2 or TRBV6-3; D gene uncertain. Trimming took off 0 bases at V and 7 bases at J, with 10 bases between the two ends. The CDR3 is made up of 14 amino acids. In germline, CDR1 is MNHEY, CDR2 SVGEGT. This chain's CDR3 is CASSYSRTANEQFF. The DNA for the CDR3 is TGTGCCAGCAGTTACTCGAGGACGGCGAATGAGCAGTTCTTC.

As for this clonotype: A much larger clone is a single base away; this may be a read error. The CDR3 spells CASSGVDERYGYTF. For the CDR3, the DNA is TGTGCCAGCAGCGGCGTTGATGAGAGATATGGCTACACCTTC. The rearrangement links TRBV9 to TRBJ1-2; unclear D gene. Trimming removed 3 bases from V and 5 bases from J, with 14 bases in between. The CDR3 length is 14 residues. The germline gives CDR1 SGDLS, CDR2 YYNGEE.

This clonotype occurred a few times. This chain uses TRBV20-1 with TRBJ2-7, with unresolved D. The CDR3 loop spans 14 amino acids. The V end lost 0 bases, the J end lost 3 bases, and 12 bases lay between the germline ends. Germline V gene lookup returns CDR1 DFQATT and CDR2 SNEGSKA (reference sequence). In DNA form, the CDR3 reads TGCAGTGCTAGAGATCTAACGGGCAGCTACGAGCAGTACTTC. Encoded protein: CSARDLTGSYEQYF.